A single sample is the source of the 4 T cell receptor beta chains below, sequenced in a study of control samples from healthy donors and cancer patients. Clones were read by immunoSEQ multiplex PCR, and TCRdb kept only the in-frame ones, dropping some. The table records 100,000 to 150,000 clones, 85% to 95% of them present only once. Sequencing used PBMCs. The receptors stem from a man between 50 and 59 years old with head and neck cancer.

The chain recombines TRBV28 with TRBJ2-3, with TRBD2 matching 13 bases. Germline trimming cut 5 bases from V and 3 bases from J; bases unmatched to any gene: 2. The CDR3 has 15 amino acids. Germline assignment: CDR1 MDHEN and CDR2 SYDVKM. CDR3 bases: TGTGCCAGCAGTAGACTAGCGGGGGGAACAGATACGCAGTATTTT. It yields the protein CASSRLAGGTDTQYF.

This sequence joins TRBV6-6 and TRBJ1-1; D is unclear. Germline V gene data show CDR1 as MNHNY and CDR2 as SVGAGI (reference sequence). V was pared by 7 bases and J by 1 base, with 4 bases between. This CDR3 region has 11 residues. The DNA for the CDR3 is TGTGCCAGCAACGAGAACACTGAAGCTTTCTTT. Its translation is CASNENTEAFF.

The J gene is TRBJ2-5, the V gene TRBV3-1 (or the pseudogene TRBV3-2), with 9 bases identical to TRBD2. CDR3 length: 15 residues. The V gene end was trimmed by 4 bases and the J gene end by 4 bases; junction bases not matched to a gene: 7. CDR1 and CDR2 (germline): LGHDT, YNNKEL (reference sequence). The CDR3 loop is CASSRTSVSRETQYF. DNA of the CDR3: TGTGCCAGCAGCCGGACTAGCGTTTCGCGAGAGACCCAGTACTTC.

The chain has TRBV9 and TRBJ2-7, with D perhaps matching TRBD1 (5 bases). The CDR3 has 15 amino acids. V lost 3 bases to trimming and J lost 4 bases, with 17 bases between them. Germline assignment: CDR1 SGDLS and CDR2 YYNGEE. The CDR3 bases are TGTGCCAGCAGCGCCTACGGTGGGGCTGGATACGAGCAGTACTTC. Its protein is CASSAYGGAGYEQYF.